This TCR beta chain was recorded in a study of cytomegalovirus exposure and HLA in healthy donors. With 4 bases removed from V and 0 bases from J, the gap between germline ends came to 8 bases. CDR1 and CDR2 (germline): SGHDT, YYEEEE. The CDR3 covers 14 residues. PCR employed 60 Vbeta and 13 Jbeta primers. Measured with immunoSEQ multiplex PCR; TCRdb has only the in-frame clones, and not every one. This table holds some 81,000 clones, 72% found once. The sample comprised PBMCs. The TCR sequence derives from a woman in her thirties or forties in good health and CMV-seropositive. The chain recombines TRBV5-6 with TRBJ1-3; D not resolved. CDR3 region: CASSTVYSGNTIYF. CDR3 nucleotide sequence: TGTGCCAGCAGCACGGTATACTCTGGAAACACCATATATTTT. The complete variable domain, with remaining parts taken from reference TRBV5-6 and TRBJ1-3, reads DAGVTQSPTHLIKTRGQQVTLRCSPKSGHDTVSWYQQALGQGPQFIFQYYEEEERQRGNFPDRFSGHQFPNYSSELNVNALLLGDSALYLCASSTVYSGNTIYFGEGSWLTVV.